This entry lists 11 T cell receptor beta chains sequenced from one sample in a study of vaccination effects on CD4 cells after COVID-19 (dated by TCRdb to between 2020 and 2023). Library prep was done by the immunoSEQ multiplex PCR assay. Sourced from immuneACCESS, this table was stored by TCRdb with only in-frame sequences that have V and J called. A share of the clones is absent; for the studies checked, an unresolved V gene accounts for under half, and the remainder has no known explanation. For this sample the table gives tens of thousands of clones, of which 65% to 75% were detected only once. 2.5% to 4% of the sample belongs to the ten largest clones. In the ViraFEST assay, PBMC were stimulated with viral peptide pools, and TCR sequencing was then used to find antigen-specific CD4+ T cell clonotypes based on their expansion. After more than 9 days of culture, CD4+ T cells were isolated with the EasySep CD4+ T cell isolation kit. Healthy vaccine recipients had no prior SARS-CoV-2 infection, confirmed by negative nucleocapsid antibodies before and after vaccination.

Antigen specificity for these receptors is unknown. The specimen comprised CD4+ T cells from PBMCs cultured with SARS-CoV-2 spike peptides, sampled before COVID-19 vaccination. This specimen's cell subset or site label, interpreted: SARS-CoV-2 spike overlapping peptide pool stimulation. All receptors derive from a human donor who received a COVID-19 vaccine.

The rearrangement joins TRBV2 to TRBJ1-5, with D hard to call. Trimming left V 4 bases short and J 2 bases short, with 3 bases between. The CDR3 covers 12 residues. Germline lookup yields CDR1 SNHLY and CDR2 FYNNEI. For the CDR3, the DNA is TGTGCCAGCAGTGCGGGCAATCAGCCCCAGCATTTT. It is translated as CASSAGNQPQHF.

For the CDR3, the DNA is TGTGCCAGCAGTAATAGACAGGGATCCTACAATGAGCAGTTCTTC. This gives the protein CASSNRQGSYNEQFF. This chain links TRBV6-1 with TRBJ2-1; 7 bases agree with TRBD1. With V trimmed by 5 bases and J by 1 base, 5 bases remained unmatched. From germline, CDR1 is MNHNS and CDR2 SASEGT. The CDR3 is made up of 15 amino acids.

The CDR3 loop reads CASSLVAGTSYGYTF. CDR3 in DNA: TGTGCCAGCAGCTTGGTGGCGGGAACAAGCTATGGCTACACCTTC. The V call is TRBV5-5, the J call TRBJ1-2; D is undetermined. Germline assignment: CDR1 SGHKS and CDR2 YYEKEE (reference sequence). The CDR3 is 15 residues long. Trimming cost V 0 bases and J 4 bases, with 13 bases left between them.

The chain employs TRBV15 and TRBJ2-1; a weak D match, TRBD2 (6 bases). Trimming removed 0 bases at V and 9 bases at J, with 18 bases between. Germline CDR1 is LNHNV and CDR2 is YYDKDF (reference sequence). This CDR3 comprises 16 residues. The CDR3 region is CATSREGGVRFGEQFF. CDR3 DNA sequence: TGTGCCACCAGCAGAGAGGGCGGGGTGAGATTTGGTGAGCAGTTCTTC.

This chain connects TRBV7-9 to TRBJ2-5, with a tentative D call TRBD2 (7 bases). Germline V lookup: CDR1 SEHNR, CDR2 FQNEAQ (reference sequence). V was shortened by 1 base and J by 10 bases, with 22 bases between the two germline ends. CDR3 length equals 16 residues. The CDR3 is CASSLGGRYRGADQYF. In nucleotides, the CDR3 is TGTGCCAGCAGCTTAGGAGGACGGTATCGGGGGGCCGACCAGTACTTC.

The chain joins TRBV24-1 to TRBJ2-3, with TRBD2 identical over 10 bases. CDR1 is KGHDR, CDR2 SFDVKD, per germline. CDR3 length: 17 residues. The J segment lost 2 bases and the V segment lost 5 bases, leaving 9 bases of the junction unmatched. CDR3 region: CATSALGLAADTDTQYF. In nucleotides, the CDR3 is TGTGCCACCAGTGCCTTAGGACTAGCGGCGGACACAGATACGCAGTATTTT.

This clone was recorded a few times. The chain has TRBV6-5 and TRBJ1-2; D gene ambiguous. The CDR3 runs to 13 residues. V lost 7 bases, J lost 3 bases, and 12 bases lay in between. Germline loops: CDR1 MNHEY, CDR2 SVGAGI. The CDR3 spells CASITLGDYGYTF. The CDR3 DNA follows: TGTGCCAGCATCACCCTGGGAGACTATGGCTACACCTTC.

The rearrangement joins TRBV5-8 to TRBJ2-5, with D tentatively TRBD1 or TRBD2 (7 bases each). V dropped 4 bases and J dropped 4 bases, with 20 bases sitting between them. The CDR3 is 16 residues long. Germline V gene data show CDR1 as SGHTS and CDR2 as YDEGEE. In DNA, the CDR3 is TGTGCCAGCAGCCATGGGACAGACGGGAGGCGAGAGACCCAGTACTTC. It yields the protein CASSHGTDGRRETQYF. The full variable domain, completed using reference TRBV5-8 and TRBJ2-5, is EAGVTQSPTHLIKTRGQQATLRCSPISGHTSVYWYQQALGLGLQFLLWYDEGEERNRGNFPPRFSGRQFPNYSSELNVNALELEDSALYLCASSHGTDGRRETQYFGPGTRLLVL.

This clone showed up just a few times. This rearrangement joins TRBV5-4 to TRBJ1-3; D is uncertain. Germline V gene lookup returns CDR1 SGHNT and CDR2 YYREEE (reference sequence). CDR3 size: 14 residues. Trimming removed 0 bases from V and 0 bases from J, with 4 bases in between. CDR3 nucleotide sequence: TGTGCCAGCAGCTTGGCAGCCTCTGGAAACACCATATATTTT. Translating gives CASSLAASGNTIYF.

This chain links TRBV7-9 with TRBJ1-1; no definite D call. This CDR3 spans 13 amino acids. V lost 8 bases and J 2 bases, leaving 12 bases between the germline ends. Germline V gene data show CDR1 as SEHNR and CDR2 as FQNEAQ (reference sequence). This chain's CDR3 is CASSTKVNTEAFF. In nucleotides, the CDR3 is TGTGCCAGCTCGACGAAGGTAAACACTGAAGCTTTCTTT.

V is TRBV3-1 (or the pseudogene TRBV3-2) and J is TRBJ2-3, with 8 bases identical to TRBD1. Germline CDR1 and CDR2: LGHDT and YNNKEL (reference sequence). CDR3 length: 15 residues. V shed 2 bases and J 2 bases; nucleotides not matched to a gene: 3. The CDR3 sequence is CASSQRTGNTDTQYF. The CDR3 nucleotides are TGTGCCAGCAGCCAACGGACAGGGAACACAGATACGCAGTATTTT.